This passage covers 27 T cell receptor beta chains from one sample sequenced in a study of tumor and adjacent non-tumor tissue in lung cancer. The library came from three nested PCR rounds adapted from ARM-PCR protocols. TCRdb re-called the multiplex PCR reads through MiXCR, storing one row per CDR3 protein. This sample has some 71,000 distinct CDR3 sequences, with 55% to 75% found just once. The template was RNA from unsorted bulk tissue. The sequenced sample was lung tumor tissue. The receptors were sampled from a woman between 35 and 50 years old with non-small cell lung cancer.

A remark on this clonotype: At one of its ends the junction is not consistent with the germline gene, which may arise from a read error. The chain joins TRBV4-1 to TRBJ2-7, with D uncertain. The germline CDR1 and CDR2 sequences are MGHRA and YSYEKL. This CDR3 region has 15 residues. CDR3 nucleotide sequence: TGCGCCAGCCGCCAAGTTTCTACAGTTCTTACGAGGCGGTACTTC. Its translation: CASRQVSTVLTRRYF.

With respect to this clonotype: The CDR3 carries no conserved terminal phenylalanine or tryptophan, so it likely arises from a read error. The genes are TRBV4-1 and TRBJ1-6; 7 positions agree with TRBD1. The CDR3 runs to 16 residues. Trimming at V came to 3 bases and at J to 9 bases, leaving 11 bases not matched to a gene. The V gene's germline CDR1 is MGHRA and CDR2 YSYEKL. CDR3: CASSQAWDSITSPLHI. The CDR3 DNA sequence: TGCGCCAGCAGCCAGGCTTGGGACAGTATCACTTCACCCCTCCACATT.

With respect to this clonotype: A much larger clone differs from this one at a single base, so this may be a read error. The chain couples TRBV4-1 to TRBJ2-1; TRBD2 aligns across 7 bases. CDR3 size: 14 residues. V gave up 1 base and J gave up 10 bases; unmatched junction bases: 7. The germline CDR1 and CDR2 sequences are MGHRA and YSYEKL. This CDR3 reads CASSQGTRVLEQFF. As DNA, the CDR3 is TGCGCCAGCAGCCAAGGGACTAGGGTTTTGGAGCAGTTCTTC.

As concerns this clonotype: One end of the junction does not line up with germline, which may come from a read error. This chain joins TRBV11-2 and TRBJ2-7, with TRBD2 matching 7 bases. CDR1 is SGHAT, CDR2 FQNNGV, per germline. CDR3 length: 14 amino acids. The CDR3 reads CASSSLFSGTTPTF. The CDR3 DNA reads TGTGCCAGCAGCTCCCTATTCTCCGGGACTACGCCTACCTTC. The complete variable domain, with remaining parts taken from reference TRBV11-2 and TRBJ2-7, reads EAGVAQSPRYKIIEKRQSVAFWCNPISGHATLYWYQQILGQGPKLLIQFQNNGVVDDSQLPKDRFSAERLKGVDSTLKIQPAKLEDSAVYLCASSSLFSGTTPTFGPGTRLTVT.

In the case of this clonotype: Relative to the germline gene, one junction end is altered; a read error may explain this. The gene calls are TRBV6-6 and TRBJ2-1; 8 bases fit TRBD2. The CDR3 consists of 13 residues. CDR1 is MNHNY, CDR2 SVGAGI, per germline (reference sequence). The CDR3 nucleotides are TGTGCCAGCAGCCGAGAACTAGCGGATGAGCGGTTCTTC. Protein product: CASSRELADERFF.

This clonotype was seen only once. At one of its ends the junction is not consistent with the germline gene, which may arise from a read error. The J gene is TRBJ2-7, the V gene TRBV6-2 or TRBV6-3; no clear D gene. CDR3 size: 16 residues. Germline V gene data show CDR1 as MNHEY and CDR2 as SVGEGT. The CDR3, as DNA: TGTGTCAGCAGTCCGGAAGCGATGGAACTCTCCTACGACCAGTACTTC. This gives the protein CVSSPEAMELSYDQYF.

About this clonotype: Because the CDR3 is missing its conserved closing phenylalanine or tryptophan, this is likely a read error. This sequence joins TRBV11-2 and TRBJ2-3; D might be TRBD1 (5 bases). The CDR3 has 15 residues. Germline CDR1 and CDR2: SGHAT and FQNNGV. The CDR3 loop reads CANSLEGSGRDTQYV. CDR3 coding DNA: TGTGCCAACAGCTTAGAAGGGTCAGGGCGGGATACGCAGTATGTT.

This clonotype has a single count. Sequence at one end of the junction differs from germline and may be a read error. The chain joins TRBV5-6 to TRBJ2-2, with D perhaps assigned TRBD1 or TRBD2 (5 bases each). The CDR3 consists of 14 residues. Germline CDR1 reads SGHDT; CDR2 reads YYEEEE. This CDR3 is CASILAGPTGDLFF. The CDR3 region has the DNA TGTGCCAGCATCCTGGCCGGACCCACCGGGGACCTGTTTTTT. Full variable domain (remainder filled in from reference TRBV5-6 and TRBJ2-2): DAGVTQSPTHLIKTRGQQVTLRCSPKSGHDTVSWYQQALGQGPQFIFQYYEEEERQRGNFPDRFSGHQFPNYSSELNVNALLLGDSALYLCASILAGPTGDLFFGEGSRLTVL.

To note about this clonotype: Given a much more abundant clone one base away, this may be a read error. The gene calls are TRBV12-3 or TRBV12-4 and TRBJ1-2, with D possibly TRBD1 on 6 matching bases. V lost 7 bases and J lost 10, with 13 bases in between. The CDR3 contains 11 residues. The chain's CDR3 is CASNEDRHYTF. The CDR3 DNA reads TGTGCCAGCAATGAAGACAGGCACTACACCTTC.

This chain joins TRBV7-9 and TRBJ2-2; tentative D call: TRBD1 (6 bases). This CDR3 is built from 12 residues. V lost 4 bases, J lost 10 bases, and 10 bases lay in between. CDR1 and CDR2 from the germline V gene are SEHNR and FQNEAQ (reference sequence). CDR3 amino acids: CASSSTGLELFF. CDR3 in DNA: TGTGCCAGCAGCTCAACAGGGTTGGAGCTGTTTTTT.

This clonotype was recorded once. V and J are TRBV11-2 and TRBJ2-1; D may match TRBD1 or TRBD2 (5 bases each). The V and J ends lost 9 bases and 4 bases respectively, with 16 bases between them. The CDR3 runs 14 residues. Per germline, CDR1 SGHAT and CDR2 FQNNGV. The CDR3 loop is CASSVGWGYNEQFF. The DNA for the CDR3 is TGTGCCAGTAGCGTAGGGTGGGGGTACAATGAGCAGTTCTTC. The full variable domain, in which reference TRBV11-2 and TRBJ2-1 provide the parts outside the CDR3, is EAGVAQSPRYKIIEKRQSVAFWCNPISGHATLYWYQQILGQGPKLLIQFQNNGVVDDSQLPKDRFSAERLKGVDSTLKIQPAKLEDSAVYLCASSVGWGYNEQFFGPGTRLTVL.

In the case of this clonotype: Given the absence of the conserved phenylalanine or tryptophan at the CDR3 end, a read error is likely. The DNA is left out, because the CDR3 cannot be placed on it with certainty; the CDR3 is given as TCRdb lists it. This chain links TRBV29-1 with TRBJ2-6; the table assigns TRBD1, which was not confirmed against the DNA. From its first to its last residue, the CDR3 has 15 amino acids. CDR1 is SQVTM, CDR2 ANQGSEA, per germline. The CDR3 loop reads CSVSTGGSGANVLAS.

This rearrangement joins TRBV5-5 to TRBJ1-2, with D uncertain. The CDR3 has 15 amino acids. V was shortened by 9 bases and J by 8 bases, with 26 bases between the two germline ends. Germline CDR1 is SGHKS and CDR2 is YYEKEE (reference sequence). As DNA, the CDR3 is TGTGCCAACAGTTTGGAATCGGGGAAGGCCCGCGGCTACACCTTC. Translated, it gives CANSLESGKARGYTF.

In regard to this clonotype: This CDR3 is missing its conserved last phenylalanine or tryptophan, likely due to a read error. The DNA is left out, because the CDR3 cannot be placed on it with certainty; the CDR3 is given as TCRdb lists it. The CDR3 reads CASVGLGVEQHL. The V gene is TRBV11-2, the J gene TRBJ2-7. In germline, CDR1 is SGHAT, CDR2 FQNNGV. The CDR3 is 12 amino acids long, termini counted.

This chain joins TRBV6-5 and TRBJ2-1; TRBD1 matches at 8 bases. CDR3 length: 16 residues. V was pared by 2 bases and J by 8 bases, with 11 bases of the junction left unmatched. Germline lookup yields CDR1 MNHEY and CDR2 SVGAGI. CDR3 protein: CASSYPGGAYGDEQFF. CDR3 in DNA: TGTGCCAGCAGTTACCCAGGGGGCGCGTATGGGGATGAGCAGTTCTTC.

Concerning this clonotype itself: Since a much larger clone is just one base distant, this may be a read error. The rearrangement uses TRBV28 and TRBJ2-2; TRBD1 agrees at 9 bases. With 7 bases clipped from V and 7 bases from J, the junction kept 7 bases outside the gene matches. The germline V gene has CDR1 MDHEN and CDR2 SYDVKM. The CDR3 totals 14 residues. The CDR3 DNA reads as TGTGCCAGCATTGTAACAGGGGGCGGCGGGGAGCTGTTTTTT. Its translation: CASIVTGGGGELFF.

Comment on this clonotype: Compared with germline, one end of the junction differs, possibly owing to a read error. The gene calls are TRBV20-1 and TRBJ2-2; D tentatively fits TRBD1 or TRBD2 (5 bases each). The CDR3 sequence is 14 residues long. In germline, CDR1 is DFQATT, CDR2 SNEGSKA (reference sequence). DNA for the CDR3: TGCAGTACTAGTATACAGGTCGGGACCGGGGAACTGTTTTTT. Its translation: CSTSIQVGTGELFF.

To note about this clonotype: This may be a read error, as it is one base from a much larger clone. V is TRBV28 and J is TRBJ2-1; tentatively, D is TRBD1 (6 bases). Looked up from germline, CDR1 is MDHEN and CDR2 is SYDVKM. The CDR3 extends over 17 amino acids. The CDR3 DNA reads TGTGCCAGCAGTTCCCTGATGGACAGAGAAATCTACAATGAGCACTTCTTC. Translation: CASSSLMDREIYNEHFF.

This clonotype was counted many times. V gene TRBV28 combines with J gene TRBJ1-2; D might be TRBD1 (6 bases). Germline V gene lookup returns CDR1 MDHEN and CDR2 SYDVKM. This CDR3 is 13 amino acids long. Trimming took off 6 bases at V and 4 bases at J, with 12 bases between the two ends. CDR3 residues: CASSLTGPYGYTF. The CDR3 DNA is TGTGCCAGCAGCCTGACAGGTCCCTATGGCTACACCTTC.

This clonotype has only one observation. Relative to the germline gene, one junction end is altered; a read error may explain this. This chain joins TRBV28 and TRBJ2-7; D not certain. Germline CDR1 is MDHEN and CDR2 is SYDVKM. The length of the CDR3 is 11 residues. This CDR3 reads CASSLNHEQYF. The DNA of the CDR3 is TGTGCCAGCAGTTTAAACCACGAGCAGTATTTC.

On this clonotype: A junction boundary mismatches the germline segment, possibly from a read error. V usage is TRBV6-6 and J usage is TRBJ2-7; 9 nucleotides align to TRBD1. CDR3 length: 15 amino acids. Germline CDR1 is MNHNY and CDR2 is SVGAGI (reference sequence). As DNA, the CDR3 is TGTGTCAGCAGTACCCCGGGACAGGGATGTTACGAGCAGTACTTC. It encodes CVSSTPGQGCYEQYF.

A word on this clonotype: A read error may account for a junction end that differs from germline. The chain links TRBV28 to TRBJ2-2; no definite D call. The CDR3 sequence is 14 residues long. The germline V gene has CDR1 MDHEN and CDR2 SYDVKM. The CDR3 here is CASSRQMGNGELFF. The CDR3 DNA sequence: TGCGCCAGCAGCAGGCAAATGGGTAACGGGGAGCTGTTTTTT. Full variable domain (remainder filled in from reference TRBV28 and TRBJ2-2): DVKVTQSSRYLVKRTGEKVFLECVQDMDHENMFWYRQDPGLGLRLIYFSYDVKMKEKGDIPEGYSVSREKKERFSLILESASTNQTSMYLCASSRQMGNGELFFGEGSRLTVL.

The chain combines TRBV29-1 with TRBJ2-1; 12 bases line up with TRBD2. Germline V gene data show CDR1 as SQVTM and CDR2 as ANQGSEA. The CDR3 spans 13 residues. The CDR3 DNA follows: TGCACCGACCTTGGACTAGCGGGAAATGAGCAGTTCTTC. The encoded protein is CTDLGLAGNEQFF.

Notes on this clonotype: A junction end diverges from the germline sequence, so it may reflect a read error. This chain connects TRBV6-1 to TRBJ2-7, with TRBD1 matching 8 bases. CDR1 is MNHNS and CDR2 is SASEGT in the germline V gene. CDR3 length: 14 amino acids. CDR3 amino acids: CASSTRTGTYKQYF. The CDR3 bases are TGTGCCAGTAGTACTCGGACAGGGACCTACAAGCAGTACTTC.

The J gene is TRBJ2-5, the V gene TRBV20-1; possibly TRBD2 for D (7 bases). This CDR3 is 14 amino acids long. CDR1 and CDR2 (germline): DFQATT, SNEGSKA (reference sequence). Trimming cost V 6 bases and J 5 bases, with 19 bases left between them. The CDR3 nucleotides read TGCAGTGCCCCAGGGGCGGGGGTGGGGGAGACCCAGTACTTC. Protein: CSAPGAGVGETQYF.

Remarks on this clonotype: Germline is not matched at one junction end, which may reflect a read error. The chain employs TRBV11-2 and TRBJ1-2; 8 bases are a match to TRBD1. The CDR3 spans 14 residues. Germline V gene lookup returns CDR1 SGHAT and CDR2 FQNNGV. CDR3 residues: CASSLPQGADGYTF. The DNA for the CDR3 is TGTGCCAGTAGCTTGCCTCAGGGGGCCGATGGTTACACCTTC.

This clonotype appeared a few times. A much larger clone lies a single base off, so this may be a read error. This sequence joins TRBV6-1 and TRBJ2-3; D is unresolved. The CDR3 length is 10 residues. CDR1 and CDR2 from the germline V gene are MNHNS and SASEGT. DNA for the CDR3: TGTACCAGCAATACAGATACGCAGTATTTT. The encoded protein is CTSNTDTQYF.